Here is one TCR beta chain with its context. These data come from a study of technical replicates of blood from a few donors. Trimming left V 3 bases short and J 1 base short, with 9 bases between. Germline CDR1 reads SEHNR; CDR2 reads FQNEAQ (reference sequence). The CDR3 is 14 amino acids. TCRdb keeps only in-frame clones here, not all; method: immunoSEQ multiplex PCR. The top ten clones hold 0.2% to 0.25% of a sample with just over 95,000 clones, approximately 95% of them seen once. This TCR was recovered from a human donor in good health. J is TRBJ1-1 and V is TRBV7-9; D possibly corresponds to TRBD1 (6 bases). Input material: T cells isolated from PBMCs. DNA for the CDR3: TGTGCCAGCAGCTTGCAACAGGGGAACACTGAAGCTTTCTTT. Amino acids: CASSLQQGNTEAFF.